This TCR beta chain was documented in a study of CXCR3-negative and CXCR3-positive naive CD8 T cells. Overall study results and limits: More hydrophobic TRB CDR3s occurred in CXCR3-positive than in CXCR3-negative naive cells.

With UMI labels, 5' RACE was used to prepare the TRB cDNA libraries. TCRdb reprocessed the 5' RACE reads, with one entry per CDR3 protein and no DNA. The listing contains approximately 100,000 distinct CDR3 sequences. CDR1 is SEHNR, CDR2 FQNEAQ, per germline (reference sequence). The CDR3 has 13 residues. About this clonotype itself: Its antigen remains unknown.

This clonotype originated in a human donor in good health. Some clones in this sample may be carry-over from other donors' samples. Sequencing was done on a sample of naive CXCR3+ CD8+ T cells from blood. Indicated subset: CD45RO-CCR7+CD27+CD95- naive CD8+ T cells expressing CXCR3 (TNR3+). The V and J genes are TRBV7-9 and TRBJ2-2; TCRdb gives TRBD2 as the D gene, but with no DNA this cannot be confirmed. CDR3 protein: CASGTSDAGELFF.